The rows below give T cell receptor beta chains drawn from one sample of a study of T-cell reconstitution after alpha-beta-depleted transplantation in children. In TCRdb, the PCR reads were re-called with MiXCR into one record per CDR3 protein. The sample consists of roughly 45,000 distinct CDR3 sequences, approximately 8.7% of them appearing once. Sequenced material: PBMCs, mostly from graft donor cells, taken 60 days after TCRalphabeta/CD19-depleted stem cell transplant. These receptors were taken from a male patient between 2 and 10 years old who had a stem cell transplant for chronic granulomatous disease, so the T cells may come from the graft donor. Each CDR3 is given with its conserved first and last residue. The order of the fields is D gene, J gene, clone size, V gene, CDR3 DNA, CDR3 protein. The D gene is left open where the match is weak. Not every row has a clone size; where given, it reads once, few, many or a size class.

>TRBD2|TRBJ2-3|many|TRBV5-1
TGCGCCAGCAGCTGGGGGAGGGGAGCGGGATACGCGGATACGCAGTATTTT
CASSWGRGAGYADTQYF
>NA|TRBJ1-1|many|TRBV6-5
TGTGCCAGCAGTTACTCGGCAGGGAGGTTCGGATATACTGAAGCTTTCTTT
CASSYSAGRFGYTEAFF
>TRBD1|TRBJ2-6|many|TRBV10-1
TGCGCCAGCAGTAACGGACAGGGGGGCGTCCTGACTTTC
CASSNGQGGVLTF
>NA|TRBJ2-7|few|TRBV20-1
TGCAGTGCTAGAAGAACATTGAACTCCTACGAGCAGTACTTC
CSARRTLNSYEQYF
>NA|TRBJ2-5|many|TRBV24-1
TGTGCCACCAGTGAACCGCGGAGGGGGATCGGGGAGACCCAGTACTTC
CATSEPRRGIGETQYF
>NA|TRBJ1-2|many|TRBV21-1
TGTGCCAGCAGCCCAAAGCCCCTCAACCATCGGGACAGAAGGGGCTACACCTTC
CASSPKPLNHRDRRGYTF
>NA|TRBJ2-2|many|TRBV9
TGTGCCAGCAGCGTAATGGTCCCCGGGGAGCTGTTTTTT
CASSVMVPGELFF
>TRBD2|TRBJ2-1|many|TRBV7-2
TGTGCCAGCAGCTTTGTACCGGGACTAGCGGCCTACAATGAGCAGTTCTTC
CASSFVPGLAAYNEQFF
>NA|TRBJ1-2|many|TRBV7-3
TGTGCCAGCAGATATACGGACAGCCCTAACTATGGCTACACCTTC
CASRYTDSPNYGYTF
>TRBD2|TRBJ2-5|few|TRBV4-1
TGCGCCAGCAGCCAACTAGCAGCGGGAGGTACTGTGGAGACCCAGTACTTC
CASSQLAAGGTVETQYF
>NA|TRBJ2-3|few|TRBV27
TGTGCCAGCAGTGGCCCCTGGGGGCGTCCTTTTTTT
CASSGPWGRPFF
>NA|TRBJ2-7|NA|TRBV6-1
TGTGCCAGCAGTGAAGGGGGGTACGAGCAGTACTTC
CASSEGGYEQYF
>NA|TRBJ2-3|many|TRBV12-3/TRBV12-4
TGTGCCAGCAGTTTCGTCCCCAGGGACACAGATACGCAGTATTTT
CASSFVPRDTDTQYF
>NA|TRBJ2-1|many|TRBV3-1
TGTGCCAGCAGCCGACCATACGAGCAGTTCTTC
CASSRPYEQFF
>TRBD2|TRBJ2-1|few|TRBV15
TGTGCCACCAGCAGAGCCGGGACTAGCGGGACTCTTAAGGATGAGCAGTTCTTC
CATSRAGTSGTLKDEQFF
>NA|TRBJ2-1|NA|TRBV20-1
TGCAGTGCGGTGGGGTACTACTATGAGCAGTTCTTC
CSAVGYYYEQFF
>NA|TRBJ2-3|few|TRBV9
TGTGCCAGCAGCGGAGACAGGCCCACAGATACGCAGTATTTT
CASSGDRPTDTQYF
>NA|TRBJ2-6|few|TRBV6-5
TGTGCCAGCAGTTCCCGGGGGTCTGGGGCCAACGTCCTGACTTTC
CASSSRGSGANVLTF
>NA|TRBJ2-1|few|TRBV18
TGTGCCAGCTCAAGGAGCTGGGAGCCTGGGAGTGAGCAGTTCTTC
CASSRSWEPGSEQFF
>TRBD1|TRBJ1-5|many|TRBV7-6
TGTGCCAGCAGCTTACTTCCGCGCAATCAGGGGGGAGGCAATCAGCCCCAGCATTTT
CASSLLPRNQGGGNQPQHF
>TRBD2|TRBJ2-1|many|TRBV5-5
TGTGCCAGCAGCTTCGGACTAGCGGGGCGCGGGGAGCAGTTCTTC
CASSFGLAGRGEQFF
>NA|TRBJ2-1|few|TRBV7-2
TGTGCCAGCAGCGATGGACATCTGAGGGGTAATGAGCAGTTCTTC
CASSDGHLRGNEQFF